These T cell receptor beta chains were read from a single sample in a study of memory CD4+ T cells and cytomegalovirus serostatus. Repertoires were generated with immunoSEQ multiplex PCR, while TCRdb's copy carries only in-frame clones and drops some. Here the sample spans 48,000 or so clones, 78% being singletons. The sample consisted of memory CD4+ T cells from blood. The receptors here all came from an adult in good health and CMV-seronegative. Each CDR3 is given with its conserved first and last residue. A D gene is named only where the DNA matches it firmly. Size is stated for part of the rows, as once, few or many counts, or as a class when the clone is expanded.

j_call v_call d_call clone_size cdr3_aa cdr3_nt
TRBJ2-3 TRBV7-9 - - CASSLRVQITDTQYF TGTGCCAGCAGTTTGAGAGTCCAAATCACAGATACGCAGTATTTT
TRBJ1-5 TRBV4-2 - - CASSLDSSQPQHF TGTGCCAGCAGCTTGGACAGTAGTCAGCCCCAGCATTTT
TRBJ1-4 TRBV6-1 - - CASSETGEKLFF TGTGCCAGCAGTGAAACCGGGGAAAAACTGTTTTTT
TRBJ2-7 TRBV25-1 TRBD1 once CASSIQGAPLRYEQYF TGTGCCAGCAGTATACAGGGGGCCCCCCTCAGATACGAGCAGTACTTC
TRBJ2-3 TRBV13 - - CASSLEPRARTDTQYF TGTGCCAGCAGCTTAGAACCCAGGGCCCGCACAGATACGCAGTATTTT
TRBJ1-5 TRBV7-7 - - CASSLGPNQPQHF TGTGCCAGCAGCTTAGGACCAAATCAGCCCCAGCATTTT
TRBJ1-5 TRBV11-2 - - CASSLSDSNQPQHF TGTGCCAGCAGCTTATCCGATAGCAATCAGCCCCAGCATTTT
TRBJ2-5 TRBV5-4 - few CASSLDQETQYF TGTGCCAGCAGCTTGGACCAAGAGACCCAGTACTTC
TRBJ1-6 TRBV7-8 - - CASSPTSLTNSPLHF TGTGCCAGCAGCCCCACGTCGCTAACCAATTCACCCCTCCACTTT
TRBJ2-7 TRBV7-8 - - CASSLLEVRVGEQYF TGTGCCAGCAGCCTATTGGAGGTGCGCGTCGGCGAGCAGTACTTC
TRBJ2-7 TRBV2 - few CASSVLYEQYF TGTGCCAGCAGTGTCCTCTACGAGCAGTACTTC
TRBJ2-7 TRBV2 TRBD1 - CASSERRAGQGSYEQYF TGTGCCAGCAGTGAACGACGGGCGGGACAGGGGAGCTACGAGCAGTACTTC
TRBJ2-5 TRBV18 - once CASSPSSQGRSGTKTQYF TGTGCCAGCTCACCAAGTTCCCAAGGACGTAGCGGTACCAAGACCCAGTACTTC
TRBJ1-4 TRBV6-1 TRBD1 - CASRTTGPIEKLFF TGTGCCAGCAGGACGACAGGGCCTATCGAAAAACTGTTTTTT
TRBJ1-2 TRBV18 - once CASSLTVRDGYTF TGTGCCAGCTCACTAACGGTCAGGGATGGCTACACCTTC
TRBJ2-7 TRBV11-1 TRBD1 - CASSSSQPGQPIYEQYF TGTGCCAGCAGCTCAAGCCAACCGGGACAGCCGATCTACGAGCAGTACTTC
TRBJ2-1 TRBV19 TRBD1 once CASSKPGQGPWVEQFF TGTGCCAGTAGTAAACCGGGACAGGGCCCCTGGGTTGAGCAGTTCTTC
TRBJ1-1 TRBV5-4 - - CASSFPRETEAFF TGTGCCAGCAGCTTCCCCAGGGAAACTGAAGCTTTCTTT
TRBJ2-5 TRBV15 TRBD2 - CATSGVAGGWETQYF TGTGCCACCAGCGGGGTAGCGGGAGGGTGGGAGACCCAGTACTTC
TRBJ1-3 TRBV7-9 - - CASSLETGRTIYF TGTGCCAGCAGCTTAGAGACAGGAAGGACCATATATTTT
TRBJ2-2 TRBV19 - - CASSIPRNTGELFF TGTGCCAGTAGTATTCCCCGTAACACCGGGGAGCTGTTTTTT
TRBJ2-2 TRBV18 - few CASSPAGFITGELFF TGTGCCAGCTCCCCTGCAGGGTTTATCACCGGGGAGCTGTTTTTT
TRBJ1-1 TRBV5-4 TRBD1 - CASSLGTGKPYTEAFF TGTGCCAGCAGCTTGGGGACAGGTAAACCCTACACTGAAGCTTTCTTT
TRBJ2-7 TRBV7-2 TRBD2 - CASVEGGRHEQYF TGTGCCTCTGTCGAGGGAGGGCGCCACGAGCAGTACTTC
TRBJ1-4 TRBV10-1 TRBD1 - CASSESPGGEKLFF TGCGCCAGCAGTGAGTCGCCAGGGGGTGAAAAACTGTTTTTT
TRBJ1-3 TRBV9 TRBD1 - CASSVATGTGRNTIYF TGTGCCAGCAGCGTAGCTACCGGGACAGGGCGAAACACCATATATTTT
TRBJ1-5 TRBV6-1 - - CASSETNQGQPQHF TGTGCCAGCAGTGAAACCAACCAGGGTCAGCCCCAGCATTTT
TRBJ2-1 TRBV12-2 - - CASRPRTGTSGRALHNEQFF TGTGCAAGTCGCCCCCGAACCGGGACTAGCGGGAGGGCCCTCCACAATGAGCAGTTCTTC
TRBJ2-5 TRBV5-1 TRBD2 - CASSPGLAGFQETQYF TGCGCCAGCAGCCCAGGACTAGCGGGTTTCCAAGAGACCCAGTACTTC
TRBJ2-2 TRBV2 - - CASSGQNTGELFF TGTGCCAGCAGTGGTCAAAACACCGGGGAGCTGTTTTTT
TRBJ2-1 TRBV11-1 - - CASSPYRGTEPYNEQFF TGTGCCAGCAGCCCCTATCGGGGGACAGAGCCCTACAATGAGCAGTTCTTC
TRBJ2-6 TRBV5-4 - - CASSSRVTVSGANVLTF TGTGCCAGCAGCTCCAGGGTAACAGTCTCTGGGGCCAACGTCCTGACTTTC
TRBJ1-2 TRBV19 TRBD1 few CASSILGQGSTGGYTF TGTGCCAGTAGTATACTAGGACAGGGTTCGACGGGTGGCTACACCTTC
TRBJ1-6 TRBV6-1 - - CASSDVAFFSNSPLHF TGTGCCAGCAGTGATGTGGCCTTCTTCTCTAATTCACCCCTCCACTTT
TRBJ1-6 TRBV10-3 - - CAISELEANSPLHF TGTGCCATCAGTGAGTTAGAGGCTAATTCACCCCTCCACTTT
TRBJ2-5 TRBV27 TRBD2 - CASSFLAAGQETQYF TGTGCCAGCAGTTTTCTAGCGGCCGGCCAAGAGACCCAGTACTTC
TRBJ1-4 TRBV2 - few CASSDRTANEKLFF TGTGCCAGCAGTGATCGGACAGCAAATGAAAAACTGTTTTTT
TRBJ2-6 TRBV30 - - CAWSSGTGANVLTF TGTGCCTGGAGTAGTGGGACGGGGGCCAACGTCCTGACTTTC
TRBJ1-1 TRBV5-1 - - CASSTAGQRTEAFF TGCGCCAGCAGCACGGCCGGACAGAGGACTGAAGCTTTCTTT
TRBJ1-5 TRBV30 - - CAWSVGGVLNQPQHF TGTGCCTGGAGTGTGGGCGGAGTCCTGAATCAGCCCCAGCATTTT
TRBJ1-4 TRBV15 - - CATSRHEEKLFF TGTGCCACCAGCAGGCACGAGGAAAAACTGTTTTTT
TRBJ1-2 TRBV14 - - CASSQVAGTGGYTF TGTGCCAGCAGCCAAGTAGCGGGGACGGGCGGCTACACCTTC
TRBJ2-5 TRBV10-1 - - CASSESRGQETQYF TGCGCCAGCAGTGAGTCTAGGGGGCAAGAGACCCAGTACTTC
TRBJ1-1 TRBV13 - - CASSLGRRVGTEAFF TGTGCCAGCAGCTTGGGACGGAGGGTCGGCACTGAAGCTTTCTTT
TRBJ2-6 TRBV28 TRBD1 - CASSDRGVGANVLTF TGTGCCAGCAGTGACAGGGGAGTTGGGGCCAACGTCCTGACTTTC
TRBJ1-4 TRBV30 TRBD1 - CAWSSGRQGGREKLFF TGTGCCTGGAGTAGTGGGCGGCAGGGGGGGAGAGAAAAACTGTTTTTT
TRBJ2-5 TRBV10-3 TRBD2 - CAISESLGLAGVRETQYF TGTGCCATCAGTGAGTCCCTTGGACTAGCGGGAGTACGGGAGACCCAGTACTTC
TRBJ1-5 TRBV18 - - CASSPDRSPNQPQHF TGTGCCAGCTCACCAGACAGGAGTCCAAATCAGCCCCAGCATTTT
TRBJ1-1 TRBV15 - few CATSRDAVHTEAFF TGTGCCACCAGCAGAGATGCGGTCCATACTGAAGCTTTCTTT
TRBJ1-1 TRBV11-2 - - CASSPLRGGGRNTEAFF TGTGCCAGCAGCCCTTTAAGAGGAGGTGGGAGGAACACTGAAGCTTTCTTT
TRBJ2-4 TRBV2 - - CASGGLAKNIQYF TGTGCCAGCGGGGGACTAGCCAAAAACATTCAGTACTTC
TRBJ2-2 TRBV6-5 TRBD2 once CASSFQRENTGELFF TGTGCCAGCAGTTTCCAGCGGGAGAACACCGGGGAGCTGTTTTTT
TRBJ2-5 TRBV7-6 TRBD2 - CASSLDRLAHFPQYF TGTGCCAGCAGCTTAGATAGACTAGCCCACTTCCCCCAGTACTTC